This entry concerns a single TCR beta chain. The target antigen is unknown. The data stem from a study of cytomegalovirus exposure and HLA in healthy donors. The length of the CDR3 is 15 residues. V lost 6 bases to trimming and J lost 1 base; unmatched junction nucleotides: 8. CDR1 is SQVTM, CDR2 ANQGSEA, per germline. Overall study findings and caveats: As confirmed in vitro, a few CMV-associated chains were specific for CMV antigens. Presence/absence results assume similar sequencing depth per donor, which may not hold. In an earlier analysis, productive rearrangement rates for most beta V segments clustered near 87% or 30%. Among the most significant clusters, several appeared linked to common viral pathogens in a later analysis.

Primers: 60 Vbeta forward and 13 Jbeta reverse. Clones were sequenced by immunoSEQ multiplex PCR, and TCRdb holds only the in-frame ones, with some missing. Of about 86,000 clones listed, roughly 77% are singletons. What was sequenced was PBMCs. This receptor was taken from a woman in her thirties or forties in good health and CMV-seropositive. V is TRBV29-1 and J is TRBJ2-3; TRBD1 agrees at 9 bases. The CDR3 is CSVAGTGLGTDTQYF. CDR3 DNA sequence: TGCAGCGTGGCCGGGACAGGGTTGGGCACAGATACGCAGTATTTT.